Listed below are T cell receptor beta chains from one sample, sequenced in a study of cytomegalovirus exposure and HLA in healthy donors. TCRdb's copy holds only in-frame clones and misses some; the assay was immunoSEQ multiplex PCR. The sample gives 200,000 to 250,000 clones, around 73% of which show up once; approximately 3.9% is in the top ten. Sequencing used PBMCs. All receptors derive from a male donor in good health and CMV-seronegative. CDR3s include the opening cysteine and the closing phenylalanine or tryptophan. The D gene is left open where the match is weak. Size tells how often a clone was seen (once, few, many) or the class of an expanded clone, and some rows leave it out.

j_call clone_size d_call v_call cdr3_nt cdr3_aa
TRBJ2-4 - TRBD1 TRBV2 TGTGCCAGCAGTATGACAGGGTCCATTCAGTACTTC CASSMTGSIQYF
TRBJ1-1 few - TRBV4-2 TGTGCCAGCAGCCTACCGGGGAACACTGAAGCTTTCTTT CASSLPGNTEAFF
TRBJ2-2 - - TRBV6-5 TGTGCCAGCAGTTACTCGTCAGGGACCGGGGAGCTGTTTTTT CASSYSSGTGELFF
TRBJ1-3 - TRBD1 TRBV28 TGTGCCAGCAGTTTAGTAGGGGGCTCGGGAAACACCATATATTTT CASSLVGGSGNTIYF
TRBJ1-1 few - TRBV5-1 TGCGCCAGCAGCTTGGCCACTAATTTGCGGACAGCTGAAGCTTTCTTT CASSLATNLRTAEAFF
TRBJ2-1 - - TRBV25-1 TGTGCCAGCAGTCCCCCGGCCAGCAGGTCCTACAATGAGCAGTTCTTC CASSPPASRSYNEQFF
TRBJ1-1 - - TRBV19 TGTGCCAGTACACAGGGAATGAACACTGAAGCTTTCTTT CASTQGMNTEAFF
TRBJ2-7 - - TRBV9 TGTGCCAGCAGCGTAGCGGGGGAGAGCTACTACGAGCAGTACTTC CASSVAGESYYEQYF
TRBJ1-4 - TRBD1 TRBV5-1 TGCGCCAGCAGCCAAGGACAGGGGGGAGGTGAAAAACTGTTTTTT CASSQGQGGGEKLFF
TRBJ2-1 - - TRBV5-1 TGCGCCAGCAGCATGCGCGCCTCCTACAATGAGCAGTTCTTC CASSMRASYNEQFF
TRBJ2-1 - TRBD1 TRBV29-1 TGCAGCGCTGACGGCTGGGAAGCGCCGGGACAGTCCTACAATGAGCAGTTCTTC CSADGWEAPGQSYNEQFF
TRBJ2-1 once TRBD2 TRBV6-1 TGTGCCAGCAGGCCACTCCAGGGAGGGGTCAATGAGCAGTTCTTC CASRPLQGGVNEQFF
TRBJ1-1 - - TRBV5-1 TGCGCCAGCAGACTCGGGGATGGGGGGGGCGGGTTGACTTTCTTT CASRLGDGGGGLTFF
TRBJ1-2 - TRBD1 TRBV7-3 TGTGCCAGCAGCCTCGACAGGGGGCTCTATGGCTACACCTTC CASSLDRGLYGYTF
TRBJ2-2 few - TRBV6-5 TGTGCCAGCAGTTACTACAGGCCCGGGGAGCTGTTTTTT CASSYYRPGELFF
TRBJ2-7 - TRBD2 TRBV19 TGTGCCAGTAGTTTTAGCGGGAGTACGGACGAGCAGTACTTC CASSFSGSTDEQYF
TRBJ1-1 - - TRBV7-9 TGTTCCAGCAGCTTAGCGCAGGGCGGTGCGCTTGAAGCTTTCTTT CSSSLAQGGALEAFF
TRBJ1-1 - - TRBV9 TGTGCCAGCAGCGTATTGGACAGGAACACTGAAGCTTTCTTT CASSVLDRNTEAFF
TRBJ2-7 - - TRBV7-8 TGTGCCAGCAGCTTAGGGGACACGGCTTTCGAGCAGTACTTC CASSLGDTAFEQYF
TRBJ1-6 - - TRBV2 TGTGCCAGCAAAGGGGAAGTTTCCTATAATTCACCCCTCCACTTT CASKGEVSYNSPLHF
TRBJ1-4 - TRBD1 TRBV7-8 TGTGCCAGCCGAGTGCCGGGACAGGATGAAAAACTGTTTTTT CASRVPGQDEKLFF
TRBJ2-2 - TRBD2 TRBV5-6 TGTGCCAGCAGCTCTGGACGGCTAGCGGGATTCACCGGGGAGCTGTTTTTT CASSSGRLAGFTGELFF
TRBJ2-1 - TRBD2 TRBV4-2 TGTGCCAGCAGCCAAGATAGCGGGAGGGTGAATGAGCAGTTCTTC CASSQDSGRVNEQFF
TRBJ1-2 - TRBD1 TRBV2 TGTGCCAGCAGAGAGACAGGGGCGGATGGCTACACCTTC CASRETGADGYTF
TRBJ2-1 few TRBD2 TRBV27 TGTGCCAGCAGTCCAATAGCGGGGGCCCAACATTGGGGTGAGCAGTTCTTC CASSPIAGAQHWGEQFF
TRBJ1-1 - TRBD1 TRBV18 TGTGCCAGCTCATCGAGACAGGGGGCAAACACTGAAGCTTTCTTT CASSSRQGANTEAFF
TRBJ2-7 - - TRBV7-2 TGTGCCAGCAGCTTAGCGGTCAGCTCCAGTCCGAGCGAGCAGTACTTC CASSLAVSSSPSEQYF
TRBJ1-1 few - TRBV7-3 TGTGCCAGCAGCGAACAGAGGAACACTGAAGCTTTCTTT CASSEQRNTEAFF
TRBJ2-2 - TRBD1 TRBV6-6 TGTGCCAGCAGCCTCCGACAGGGGAAGGCCGGGGAGCTGTTTTTT CASSLRQGKAGELFF
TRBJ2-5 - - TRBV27 TGTGCCAGCAGTTTGGGGGAGCTTCGGGAGCAGTACTTC CASSLGELREQYF
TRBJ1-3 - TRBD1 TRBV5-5 TGTGCCAGCAGCTTCGGCCAGGGGGTAAACACCATATATTTT CASSFGQGVNTIYF
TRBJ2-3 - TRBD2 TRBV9 TGTGCCAGCAGCGTAGGTACGGGACTAGCGGGGGCTAGCACAGATACGCAGTATTTT CASSVGTGLAGASTDTQYF
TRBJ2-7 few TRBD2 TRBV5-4 TGTGCCAGCAGCCACCGACTAGCGGGAGCCCACGAGCAGTACTTC CASSHRLAGAHEQYF
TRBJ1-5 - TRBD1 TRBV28 TGTGCCAGCAGAGGCGGACAGGCTAGCAATCAGCCCCAGCATTTT CASRGGQASNQPQHF
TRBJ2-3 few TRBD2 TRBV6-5 TGTGCCAGCACTCAGACTAGCGGCACAGATACGCAGTATTTT CASTQTSGTDTQYF
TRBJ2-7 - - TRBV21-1 TGTGCCAGCAGCAAAGCAGAGGGGAGGAACGAGCAGTACTTC CASSKAEGRNEQYF
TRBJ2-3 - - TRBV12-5 TGTGCTAGTGGCCTCGGAGATACGCAGTATTTT CASGLGDTQYF
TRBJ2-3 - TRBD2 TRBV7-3 TGTGCCAGCAGCACCCAACTCCGGGAGGAGACAGATACGCAGTATTTT CASSTQLREETDTQYF
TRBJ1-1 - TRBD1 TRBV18 TGTGCCAGCTCACCAGGGACAGCAGATTTGAACACTGAAGCTTTCTTT CASSPGTADLNTEAFF
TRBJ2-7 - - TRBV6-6 TGTGCCAGCAGTTACTCCGGCAGGGGCTACGAGCAGTACTTC CASSYSGRGYEQYF
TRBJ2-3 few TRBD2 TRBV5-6 TGTGCCAGCAGCTTGTACAGCGGGACCTCCACAGATACGCAGTATTTT CASSLYSGTSTDTQYF
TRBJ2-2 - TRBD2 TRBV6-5 TGTGCCAGCAGTTACAATAGCGGGACTAACACCGGGGAGCTGTTTTTT CASSYNSGTNTGELFF
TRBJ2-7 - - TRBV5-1 TGCGCCAGCAGCTTGGGTCAGAACTACGAGCAGTACTTC CASSLGQNYEQYF
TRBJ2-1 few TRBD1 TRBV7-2 TGTGCCAGCAGCCTCGGGACAGGCTACAATGAGCAGTTCTTC CASSLGTGYNEQFF
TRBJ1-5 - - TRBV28 TGTGCCAGCAGTCCACCGGGAGAAAATCAGCCCCAGCATTTT CASSPPGENQPQHF